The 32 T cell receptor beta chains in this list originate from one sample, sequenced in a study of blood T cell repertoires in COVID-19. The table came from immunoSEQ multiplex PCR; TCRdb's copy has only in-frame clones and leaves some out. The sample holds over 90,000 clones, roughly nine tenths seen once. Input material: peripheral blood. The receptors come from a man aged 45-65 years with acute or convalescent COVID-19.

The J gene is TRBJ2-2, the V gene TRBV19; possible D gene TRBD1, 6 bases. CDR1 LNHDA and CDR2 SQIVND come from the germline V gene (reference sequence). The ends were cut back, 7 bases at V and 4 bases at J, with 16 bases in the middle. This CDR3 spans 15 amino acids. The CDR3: CASTDGQGGTGELFF. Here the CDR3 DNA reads TGTGCCAGTACGGACGGACAAGGGGGCACCGGGGAGCTGTTTTTT.

The CDR3 reads CASSLLQGRAEAFF. In nucleotides, the CDR3 is TGTGCCAGCAGTTTATTGCAGGGGAGAGCTGAAGCTTTCTTT. J is TRBJ1-1 and V is TRBV28; possible D gene TRBD1, 6 bases. V was clipped by 1 base and J by 6 bases, with 12 bases between them. The germline CDR1 and CDR2 sequences are MDHEN and SYDVKM. This CDR3 is 14 amino acids long.

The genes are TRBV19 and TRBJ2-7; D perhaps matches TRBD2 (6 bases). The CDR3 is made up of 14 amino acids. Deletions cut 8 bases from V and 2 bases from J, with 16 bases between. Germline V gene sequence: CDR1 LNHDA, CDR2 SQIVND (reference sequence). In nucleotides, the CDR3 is TGTGCCAGTTCCGGGACTTACGGTACCTACGAGCAGTACTTC. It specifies CASSGTYGTYEQYF.

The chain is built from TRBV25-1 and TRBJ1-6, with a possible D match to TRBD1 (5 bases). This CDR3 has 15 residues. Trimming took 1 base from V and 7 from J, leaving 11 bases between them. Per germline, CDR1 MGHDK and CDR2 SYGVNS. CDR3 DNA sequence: TGTGCCAGCAGTGAATTTGGCGGGACCAATTCACCCCTCCACTTT. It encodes CASSEFGGTNSPLHF.

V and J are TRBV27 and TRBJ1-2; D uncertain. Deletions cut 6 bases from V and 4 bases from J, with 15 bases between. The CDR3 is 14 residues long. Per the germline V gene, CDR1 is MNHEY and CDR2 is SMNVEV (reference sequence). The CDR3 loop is CASRDSASAYGYTF. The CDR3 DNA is TGTGCCAGCAGGGACTCAGCCTCCGCCTATGGCTACACCTTC.

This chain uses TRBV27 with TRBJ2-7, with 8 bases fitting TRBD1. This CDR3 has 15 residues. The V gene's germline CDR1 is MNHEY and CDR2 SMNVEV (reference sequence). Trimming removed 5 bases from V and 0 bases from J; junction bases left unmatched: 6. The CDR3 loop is CASSRQGPVSYEQYF. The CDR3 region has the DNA TGTGCCAGCAGTCGACAGGGGCCTGTCTCCTACGAGCAGTACTTC.

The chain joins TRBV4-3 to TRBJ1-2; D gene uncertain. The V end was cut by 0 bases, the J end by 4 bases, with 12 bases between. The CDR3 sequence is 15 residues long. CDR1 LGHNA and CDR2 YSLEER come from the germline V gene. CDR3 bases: TGCGCCAGCAGCCAAGAGGGCTCGGGAGCCTATGGCTACACCTTC. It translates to CASSQEGSGAYGYTF.

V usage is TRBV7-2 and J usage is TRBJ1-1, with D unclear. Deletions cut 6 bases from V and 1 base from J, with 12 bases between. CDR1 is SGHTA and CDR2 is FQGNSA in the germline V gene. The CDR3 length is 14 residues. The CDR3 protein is CASRRGIPNTEAFF. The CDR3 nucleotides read TGTGCCAGCAGGCGAGGCATTCCGAACACTGAAGCTTTCTTT.

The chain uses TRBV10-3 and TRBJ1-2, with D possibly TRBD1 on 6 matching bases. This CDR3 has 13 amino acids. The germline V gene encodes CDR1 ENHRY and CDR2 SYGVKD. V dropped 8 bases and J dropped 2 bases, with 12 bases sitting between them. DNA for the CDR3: TGTGCCATCGATGGGGGCTTGAACTATGGCTACACCTTC. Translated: CAIDGGLNYGYTF.

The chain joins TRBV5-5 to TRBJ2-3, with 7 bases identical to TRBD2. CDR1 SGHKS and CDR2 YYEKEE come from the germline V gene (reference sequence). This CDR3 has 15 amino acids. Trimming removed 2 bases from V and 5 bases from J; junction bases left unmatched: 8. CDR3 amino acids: CASSFRGDPGDTQYF. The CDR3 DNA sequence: TGTGCCAGCAGCTTCCGGGGGGACCCCGGAGATACGCAGTATTTT.

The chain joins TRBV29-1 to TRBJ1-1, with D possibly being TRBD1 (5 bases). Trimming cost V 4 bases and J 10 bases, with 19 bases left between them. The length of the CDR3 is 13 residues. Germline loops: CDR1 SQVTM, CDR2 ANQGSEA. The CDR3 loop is CSVALQDLNAAFF. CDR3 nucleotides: TGCAGCGTTGCGTTACAGGACCTTAACGCAGCTTTCTTT.

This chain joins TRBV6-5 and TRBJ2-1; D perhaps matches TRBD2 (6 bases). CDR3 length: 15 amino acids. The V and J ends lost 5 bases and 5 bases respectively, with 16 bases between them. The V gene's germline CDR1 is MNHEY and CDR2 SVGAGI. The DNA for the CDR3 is TGTGCCAGCAGTCCCCCGGGACTCTTGAACAATGAGCAGTTCTTC. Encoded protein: CASSPPGLLNNEQFF.

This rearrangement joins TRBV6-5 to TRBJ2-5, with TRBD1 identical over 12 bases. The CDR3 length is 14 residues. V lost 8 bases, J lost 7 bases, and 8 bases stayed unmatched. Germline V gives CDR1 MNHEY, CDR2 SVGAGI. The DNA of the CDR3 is TGTGCCAGCTCTCGGGACAGGGGGCGGTGGACCCAGTACTTC. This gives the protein CASSRDRGRWTQYF.

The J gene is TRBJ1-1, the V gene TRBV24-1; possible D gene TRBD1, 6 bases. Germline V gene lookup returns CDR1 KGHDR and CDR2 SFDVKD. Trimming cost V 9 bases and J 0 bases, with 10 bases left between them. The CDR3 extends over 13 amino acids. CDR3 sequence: CATSRGLNTEAFF. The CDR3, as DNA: TGTGCCACCTCCAGGGGCTTGAACACTGAAGCTTTCTTT.

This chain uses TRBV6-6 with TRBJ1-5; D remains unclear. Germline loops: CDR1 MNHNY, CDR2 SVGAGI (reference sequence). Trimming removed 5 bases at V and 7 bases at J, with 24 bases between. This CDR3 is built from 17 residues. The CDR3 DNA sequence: TGTGCCAGCAGTCAAACCGGGTCCGTAGGAGTCGGACAGCCCCAGCATTTT. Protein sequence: CASSQTGSVGVGQPQHF.

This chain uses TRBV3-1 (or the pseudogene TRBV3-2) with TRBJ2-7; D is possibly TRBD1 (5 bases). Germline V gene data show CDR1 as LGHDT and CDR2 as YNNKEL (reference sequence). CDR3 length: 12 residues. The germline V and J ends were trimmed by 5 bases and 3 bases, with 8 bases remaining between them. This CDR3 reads CASSDRVYEQYF. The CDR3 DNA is TGTGCCAGCAGCGACAGAGTCTACGAGCAGTACTTC.

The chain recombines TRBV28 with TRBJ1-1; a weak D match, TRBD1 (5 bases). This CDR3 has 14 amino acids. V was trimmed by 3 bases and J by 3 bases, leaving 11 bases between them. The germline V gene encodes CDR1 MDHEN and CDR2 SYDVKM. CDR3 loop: CASSLGGIDTEAFF. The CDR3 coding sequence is TGTGCCAGCAGTTTGGGGGGTATAGACACTGAAGCTTTCTTT.

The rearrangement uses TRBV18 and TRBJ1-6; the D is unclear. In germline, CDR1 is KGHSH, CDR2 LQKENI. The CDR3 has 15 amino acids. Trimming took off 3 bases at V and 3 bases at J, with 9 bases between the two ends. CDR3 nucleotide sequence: TGTGCCAGCTCACCCTTAGCCGACTATAATTCACCCCTCCACTTT. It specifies CASSPLADYNSPLHF.

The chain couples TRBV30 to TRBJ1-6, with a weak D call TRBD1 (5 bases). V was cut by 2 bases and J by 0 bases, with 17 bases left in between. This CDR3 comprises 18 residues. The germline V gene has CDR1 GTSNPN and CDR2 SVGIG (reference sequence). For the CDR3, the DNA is TGTGCCTGGAGTTATCGGGGGTGGTCCAGCTCCTATAATTCACCCCTCCACTTT. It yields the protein CAWSYRGWSSSYNSPLHF.

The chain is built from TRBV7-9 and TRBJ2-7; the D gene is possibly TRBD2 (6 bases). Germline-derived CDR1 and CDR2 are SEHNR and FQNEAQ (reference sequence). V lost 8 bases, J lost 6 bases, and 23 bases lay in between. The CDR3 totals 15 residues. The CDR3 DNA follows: TGTGCCAGCGGTCCGCCCGGGTCGGGAGCACGCGAGCAGTACTTC. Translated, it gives CASGPPGSGAREQYF. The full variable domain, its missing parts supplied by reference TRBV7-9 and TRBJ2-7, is DTGVSQNPRHKITKRGQNVTFRCDPISEHNRLYWYRQTLGQGPEFLTYFQNEAQLEKSRLLSDRFSAERPKGSFSTLEIQRTEQGDSAMYLCASGPPGSGAREQYFGPGTRLTVT.

CDR3 protein: CASSPHGGLALNEQFF. The CDR3 coding sequence is TGTGCCAGCAGCCCACATGGGGGACTAGCGTTAAATGAGCAGTTCTTC. The rearrangement joins TRBV5-6 to TRBJ2-1; 10 bases map to TRBD2. The germline CDR1 and CDR2 sequences are SGHDT and YYEEEE. The CDR3 length is 16 residues. With 4 bases clipped from V and 7 bases from J, the junction kept 11 bases outside the gene matches.

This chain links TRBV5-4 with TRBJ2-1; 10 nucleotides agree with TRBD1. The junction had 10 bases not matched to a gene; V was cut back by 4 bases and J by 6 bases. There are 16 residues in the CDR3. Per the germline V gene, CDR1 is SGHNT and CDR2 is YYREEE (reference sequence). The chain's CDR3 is CASSGGWDRGGNEQFF. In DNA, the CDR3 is TGTGCCAGCAGCGGGGGTTGGGACAGGGGAGGCAATGAGCAGTTCTTC.

The CDR3 DNA reads TGTGCCAGCAGCAGACTAGCGGGAGAGCAGTACTTC. The encoded protein is CASSRLAGEQYF. The gene calls are TRBV3-1 (or the pseudogene TRBV3-2) and TRBJ2-7, with 11 bases matching TRBD2. The J segment lost 7 bases and the V segment lost 5 bases, leaving 1 base of the junction unmatched. Looked up from germline, CDR1 is LGHDT and CDR2 is YNNKEL (reference sequence). The CDR3 runs to 12 residues.

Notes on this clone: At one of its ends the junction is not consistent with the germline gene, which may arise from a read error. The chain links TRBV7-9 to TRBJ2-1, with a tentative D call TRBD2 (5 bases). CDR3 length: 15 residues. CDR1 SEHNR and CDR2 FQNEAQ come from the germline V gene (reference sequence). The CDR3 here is CASRRGPPKADATVF. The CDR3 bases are TGTGCCAGCAGACGAGGGCCCCCCAAAGCGGATGCCACAGTCTTC.

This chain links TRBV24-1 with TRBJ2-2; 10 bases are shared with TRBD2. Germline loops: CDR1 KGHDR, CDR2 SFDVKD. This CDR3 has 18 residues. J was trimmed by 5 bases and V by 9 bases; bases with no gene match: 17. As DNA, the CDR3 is TGTGCCACCCGCTCCAAGAAAGAAAGCGGGAGGGGAACCGGGGAGCTGTTTTTT. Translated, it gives CATRSKKESGRGTGELFF.

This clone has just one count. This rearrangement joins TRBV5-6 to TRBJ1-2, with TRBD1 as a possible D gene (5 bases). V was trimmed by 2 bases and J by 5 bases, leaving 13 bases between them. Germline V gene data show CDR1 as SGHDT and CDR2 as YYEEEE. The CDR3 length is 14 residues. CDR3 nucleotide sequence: TGTGCCAGCAGCTTTCGGCAGGGTAGGTATGGCTACACCTTC. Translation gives CASSFRQGRYGYTF.

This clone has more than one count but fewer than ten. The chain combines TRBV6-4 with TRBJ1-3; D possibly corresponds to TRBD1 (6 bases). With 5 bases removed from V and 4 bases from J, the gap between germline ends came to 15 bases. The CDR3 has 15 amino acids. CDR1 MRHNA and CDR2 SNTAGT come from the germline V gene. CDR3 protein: CASSLHVTGGNTIYF. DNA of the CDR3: TGTGCCAGCAGTCTTCATGTAACAGGGGGAAACACCATATATTTT.

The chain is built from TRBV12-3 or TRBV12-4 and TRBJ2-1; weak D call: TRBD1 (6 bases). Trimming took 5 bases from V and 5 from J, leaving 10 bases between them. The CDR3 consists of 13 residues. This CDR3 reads CASSPYRDNEQFF. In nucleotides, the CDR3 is TGTGCCAGCAGTCCTTACAGGGACAATGAGCAGTTCTTC.

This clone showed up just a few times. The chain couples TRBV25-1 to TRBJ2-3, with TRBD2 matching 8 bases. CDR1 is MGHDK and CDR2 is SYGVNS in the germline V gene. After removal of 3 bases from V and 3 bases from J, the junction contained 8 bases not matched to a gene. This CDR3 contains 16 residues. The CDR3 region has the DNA TGTGCCAGCAGTGAGAATCCGGCTAGCGGGACAGATACGCAGTATTTT. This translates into CASSENPASGTDTQYF.

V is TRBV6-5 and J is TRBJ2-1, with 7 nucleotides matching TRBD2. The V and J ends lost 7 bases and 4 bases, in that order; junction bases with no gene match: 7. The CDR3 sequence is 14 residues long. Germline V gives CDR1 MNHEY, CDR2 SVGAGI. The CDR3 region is CASKPPAGYNEQFF. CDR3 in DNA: TGTGCCAGCAAACCCCCAGCGGGGTACAATGAGCAGTTCTTC.

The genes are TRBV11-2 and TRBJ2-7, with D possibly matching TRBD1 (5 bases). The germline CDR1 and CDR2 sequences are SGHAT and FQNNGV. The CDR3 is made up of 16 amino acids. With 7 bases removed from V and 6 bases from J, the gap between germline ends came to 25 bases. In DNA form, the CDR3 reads TGTGCCAGCACCAAAAGCAGGGTCCTGGGGTTAGGCGAGCAGTACTTC. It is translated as CASTKSRVLGLGEQYF.

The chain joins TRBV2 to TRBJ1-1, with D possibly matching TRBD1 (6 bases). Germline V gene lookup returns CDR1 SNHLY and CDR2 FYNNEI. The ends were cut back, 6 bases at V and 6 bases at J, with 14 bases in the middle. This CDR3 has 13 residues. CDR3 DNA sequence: TGTGCCAGCAGCCAAGAAGGGACATCTGAAGCTTTCTTT. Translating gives CASSQEGTSEAFF.